The 30 T cell receptor beta chains listed next were all sequenced from one sample in a study of regulatory T cells in long-lasting Graves disease. Noted time point: persistent/refractory GD, antithyroid drugs over 5 years with positive TRAb. Isolated PBMC RNA provided the starting material for the TCR library. Building of the TCR beta libraries involved iRepertoire HTBI primers and Arm-PCR of CDR3 regions. TCRdb re-called the multiplex PCR reads through MiXCR, storing one row per CDR3 protein. Altogether approximately 500,000 distinct CDR3 sequences are present, approximately 21% being singletons, with the ten largest covering roughly 7.7%. The sample was peripheral blood mononuclear cells (PBMCs), taken when the disease was refractory, from a patient treated with antithyroid drugs. The receptors come from a female donor with Graves disease.

This clonotype has more than one count but fewer than ten. No conserved phenylalanine or tryptophan is present at the end of the CDR3, so a read error is the likely explanation. The chain links TRBV28 to TRBJ1-5, with D tentatively TRBD1 (5 bases). V lost 3 bases to trimming and J lost 0 bases, with 24 bases between them. CDR3 length: 20 amino acids. CDR1 and CDR2 (germline): MDHEN, SYDVKM. The CDR3 sequence is CASSFSNRGVHLNSNQPQHI. In DNA, the CDR3 is TGTGCCAGCAGTTTCTCTAATAGGGGAGTCCATTTGAATAGCAATCAGCCCCAGCATATT.

This clonotype was observed at least ten times. V is TRBV28 and J is TRBJ2-7; D possibly corresponds to TRBD1 (5 bases). The V end was cut by 6 bases, the J end by 5 bases, with 14 bases between. This CDR3 has 13 amino acids. Germline V lookup: CDR1 MDHEN, CDR2 SYDVKM. The chain's CDR3 is CASSPGFLNEQYF. The DNA of the CDR3 is TGTGCCAGCAGCCCAGGGTTTTTGAACGAGCAGTACTTC.

This clonotype was recorded only once. The CDR3 spells CASSPEGGGEQYF. CDR3 sequence (DNA): TGTGCCAGCAGCCCCGAAGGGGGCGGTGAGCAGTACTTC. The rearrangement uses TRBV7-9 and TRBJ2-7; TRBD1 agrees at 7 bases. With 5 bases clipped from V and 7 bases from J, the junction kept 8 bases outside the gene matches. Germline values: CDR1 SEHNR, CDR2 FQNEAQ (reference sequence). CDR3 length: 13 residues.

There are a few counts of this clonotype. V is TRBV7-6 and J is TRBJ2-5, with D hard to call. V lost 5 bases and J 2 bases, leaving 12 bases between the germline ends. This CDR3 is 14 amino acids long. Germline CDR1 and CDR2: SGHVS and FNYEAQ. The CDR3 here is CASSPRPGQETQYF. The CDR3 coding sequence is TGTGCCAGCAGCCCACGGCCAGGACAAGAGACCCAGTACTTC.

This clonotype was detected ten times or more. The CDR3 sequence is CACRASLNTEAFF. CDR3 DNA sequence: TGTGCGTGCCGCGCCAGCTTGAACACTGAAGCTTTCTTT. J is TRBJ1-1 and V is TRBV6-1; D is uncertain. Looked up from germline, CDR1 is MNHNS and CDR2 is SASEGT. The length of the CDR3 is 13 residues.

The V call is TRBV4-1, the J call TRBJ1-2, with 8 bases identical to TRBD1. This CDR3 spans 15 amino acids. V shed 3 bases, J shed 4 bases, and the junction held 7 bases outside the gene matches. CDR1 and CDR2 from the germline V gene are MGHRA and YSYEKL. The CDR3 region is CASSQQGTGAYGYTF. The CDR3, as DNA: TGCGCCAGCAGCCAGCAGGGGACAGGAGCCTATGGCTACACCTTC.

The rearrangement links TRBV7-8 to TRBJ2-7; 8 nucleotides align to TRBD1. The CDR3 is 14 residues long. Germline V gives CDR1 SGHVS, CDR2 FQNEAQ. Trimming removed 6 bases from V and 6 bases from J; junction bases left unmatched: 10. The CDR3 spells CASSIQGASGEQYF. The CDR3 nucleotides read TGTGCCAGCAGTATCCAGGGGGCGTCAGGCGAGCAGTACTTC.

The chain joins TRBV19 to TRBJ1-1, with a tentative D call TRBD1 (6 bases). CDR3 size: 13 residues. V was cut by 4 bases and J by 6 bases, with 12 bases left in between. Germline V gene lookup returns CDR1 LNHDA and CDR2 SQIVND (reference sequence). DNA of the CDR3: TGTGCCAGTAGTAACCCAGGGGATTCTGAAGCTTTCTTT. Amino acids: CASSNPGDSEAFF.

The J gene is TRBJ2-7, the V gene TRBV4-1; 10 bases match TRBD2. This CDR3 region has 16 residues. Per germline, CDR1 MGHRA and CDR2 YSYEKL. V dropped 0 bases and J dropped 3; count of bases not matched to a gene: 5. The CDR3, as DNA: TGCGCCAGCAGCCAAGACGGAAGCGGGGGGGGCTACGAGCAGTACTTC. Its translation is CASSQDGSGGGYEQYF.

This clonotype was found many times. The chain recombines TRBV24-1 with TRBJ1-2, with D possibly being TRBD1 (5 bases). Germline CDR1 and CDR2: KGHDR and SFDVKD. V was pared by 9 bases and J by 6 bases, with 13 bases between. This CDR3 has 12 residues. CDR3 sequence: CATLGGADGYTF. DNA of the CDR3: TGTGCCACCCTAGGAGGGGCCGATGGCTACACCTTC.

This clonotype has only one observation. The chain carries TRBV9 and TRBJ1-2, with D unresolved. The CDR3 loop spans 16 amino acids. Germline CDR1 is SGDLS and CDR2 is YYNGEE. V was trimmed by 0 bases and J by 4 bases, leaving 16 bases between them. The CDR3 region is CASSVGNRAGSYGYTF. The CDR3, as DNA: TGTGCCAGCAGCGTAGGAAACCGTGCTGGGTCCTATGGCTACACCTTC.

This clonotype was detected only a few times. This chain links TRBV11-2 with TRBJ1-1, with TRBD1 as a possible D gene (5 bases). The V end was cut by 2 bases, the J end by 6 bases, with 13 bases between. Germline V gene data show CDR1 as SGHAT and CDR2 as FQNNGV. The CDR3 totals 14 residues. The CDR3 region has the DNA TGTGCCAGCAGCTTAATAATAAGGGGACCTGAAGCTTTCTTT. This encodes CASSLIIRGPEAFF.

This clonotype has only a few counts. A much larger clone sits a single nucleotide away, making a read error possible. This chain joins TRBV28 and TRBJ1-5; D gene ambiguous. This CDR3 is 15 amino acids long. Per the germline V gene, CDR1 is MDHEN and CDR2 is SYDVKM. This chain's CDR3 is CVSSPYSYSNQPQHF. CDR3 in DNA: TGTGTCAGCAGTCCATACTCTTATAGCAATCAGCCCCAGCATTTT. Variable domain in full (rest from reference TRBV28 and TRBJ1-5): DVKVTQSSRYLVKRTGEKVFLECVQDMDHENMFWYRQDPGLGLRLIYFSYDVKMKEKGDIPEGYSVSREKKERFSLILESASTNQTSMYLCVSSPYSYSNQPQHFGDGTRLSIL.

This clonotype was seen at least ten times. The chain recombines TRBV6-5 with TRBJ1-4; unclear D gene. Germline V lookup: CDR1 MNHEY, CDR2 SVGAGI. Trimming took off 3 bases at V and 7 bases at J, with 15 bases between the two ends. This CDR3 is 15 amino acids long. The CDR3 region is CASSYLMRGAEKLFF. CDR3 DNA sequence: TGTGCCAGCAGTTATCTTATGCGGGGTGCTGAAAAACTGTTTTTT.

The rearrangement links TRBV9 to TRBJ2-2, with 8 bases matching TRBD2. Trimming removed 0 bases from V and 4 bases from J; junction bases left unmatched: 5. Germline CDR1 SGDLS, CDR2 YYNGEE. The CDR3 has 16 residues. CDR3 bases: TGTGCCAGCAGCGTAGTGAGCGGGAGCTCCACCGGGGAGCTGTTTTTT. Protein sequence: CASSVVSGSSTGELFF.

This clonotype came up many times. The genes are TRBV29-1 and TRBJ2-5; D unclear. Germline CDR1 SQVTM, CDR2 ANQGSEA. Trimming shortened V by 5 bases and J by 1 base, and 17 bases separated the two germline ends. This CDR3 is built from 15 residues. The CDR3 spells CSVMGIMSLQETQYF. The CDR3, as DNA: TGCAGCGTTATGGGGATAATGAGCCTCCAAGAGACCCAGTACTTC.

This rearrangement joins TRBV6-1 to TRBJ2-7; D is perhaps TRBD1 (6 bases). V lost 4 bases and J 9 bases, leaving 13 bases between the germline ends. The CDR3 has 12 amino acids. Germline V gives CDR1 MNHNS, CDR2 SASEGT. CDR3 nucleotide sequence: TGTGCCAGCAGTGGAAAGAACAGGGTGCAGTACTTC. Its protein is CASSGKNRVQYF.

The chain carries TRBV2 and TRBJ1-4; the D gene is possibly TRBD1 (5 bases). The germline V and J ends were trimmed by 5 bases and 5 bases, with 12 bases remaining between them. CDR3 length: 14 residues. Germline loops: CDR1 SNHLY, CDR2 FYNNEI. The CDR3 DNA follows: TGTGCCAGCAGTCGGGACGGCCAAAATGAAAAACTGTTTTTT. Protein sequence: CASSRDGQNEKLFF.

On this clonotype itself: It may be a read error: a sequence one base away is much more abundant. This chain connects TRBV27 to TRBJ2-2, with D uncertain. The CDR3 runs 15 residues. Germline V CDR1 and CDR2: MNHEY, SMNVEV (reference sequence). The CDR3 region has the DNA TGTGCCGGCAGTTTATATGCTCGAAACACCGGGGAGCTGTTTTTT. Translated, it gives CAGSLYARNTGELFF.

This clonotype was observed many times. The chain is built from TRBV12-3 or TRBV12-4 and TRBJ1-1; no clear D gene. The CDR3 runs to 13 residues. V lost 3 bases, J lost 1 base, and 6 bases lay in between. CDR3 sequence (DNA): TGTGCCAGCAGTTTCACCAGGAACACTGAAGCTTTCTTT. Translated, it gives CASSFTRNTEAFF.

Regarding this clonotype: A much larger clone sits a single nucleotide away, making a read error possible. Likely a read error: the CDR3 ends without its conserved phenylalanine or tryptophan. The chain carries TRBV12-3 or TRBV12-4 and TRBJ1-1; 8 bases are shared with TRBD1. This CDR3 comprises 14 residues. V lost 5 bases and J lost 1; bases outside the gene matches: 3. The DNA of the CDR3 is TGTGCCAGCAGTCAGGGGGCGCGGAACACTGAAGCTTTCCTT. Its protein product is CASSQGARNTEAFL.

This clonotype was observed a few times. This may be a read error, as it is one base from a much larger clone. V usage is TRBV28 and J usage is TRBJ1-1; D unclear. Looked up from germline, CDR1 is MDHEN and CDR2 is SYDVKM. The CDR3 is made up of 14 amino acids. Trimming took 3 bases from V and 2 from J, leaving 10 bases between them. In DNA, the CDR3 is TGTGCCAGCAGTTTTGTCCGGCCAAACACTGAAGCTTTCTTT. It yields the protein CASSFVRPNTEAFF.

DNA for the CDR3: TGTGCCAGCAGTCCCGCAGCGGGTATTGAAGAGACCCAGTACTTC. This translates into CASSPAAGIEETQYF. This chain joins TRBV3-1 and TRBJ2-5; perhaps TRBD2 as D (6 bases). Germline CDR1 is LGHDT and CDR2 is YNNKEL (reference sequence). The CDR3 runs to 15 residues. Trimming took off 6 bases at V and 3 bases at J, with 17 bases between the two ends.

Concerning this clonotype itself: A much larger clone differs from this one at a single base, so this may be a read error. The chain has TRBV27 and TRBJ1-2; D may be TRBD1 (6 bases). The CDR3 is 15 residues long. Germline assignment: CDR1 MNHEY and CDR2 SMNVEV (reference sequence). For the CDR3, the DNA is TGTGCCGGCAGTCCCTTGGCTGACAGGCACGGCGGCTACACCTTC. Its translation: CAGSPLADRHGGYTF.

This clonotype was seen repeatedly, ten times or more. The chain employs TRBV27 and TRBJ1-1; D may be TRBD1 (6 bases). CDR3 length equals 14 residues. The germline V gene encodes CDR1 MNHEY and CDR2 SMNVEV (reference sequence). V lost 7 bases, J lost 3 bases, and 15 bases lay in between. The CDR3 loop reads CASTRRGTHTEAFF. In DNA, the CDR3 is TGTGCCAGCACCCGGAGGGGGACACACACTGAAGCTTTCTTT.

This chain connects TRBV24-1 to TRBJ1-5, with a tentative D call TRBD1 (5 bases). The CDR3 consists of 14 residues. V lost 3 bases and J 4 bases, leaving 9 bases between the germline ends. Germline values: CDR1 KGHDR, CDR2 SFDVKD. The CDR3 region is CATSDGASNQPQHF. The CDR3 DNA reads TGTGCCACCAGTGATGGGGCTTCTAATCAGCCCCAGCATTTT.

This clonotype has ten or more counts. The genes are TRBV11-3 and TRBJ1-1; D ambiguous. Germline CDR1 reads SGHNT; CDR2 reads YENEEA. V shed 2 bases and J shed 1 base, with 8 bases lying between them. This CDR3 has 14 residues. CDR3 nucleotide sequence: TGTGCCAGCAGCTTAACACCCGCGAACACTGAAGCTTTCTTT. Its translation: CASSLTPANTEAFF.

About this clonotype itself: With a much larger clone just one base away, this may be a read error. J is TRBJ2-5 and V is TRBV6-1; TRBD1 aligns across 11 bases. The CDR3 runs 16 residues. Germline CDR1 is MNHNS and CDR2 is SASEGT. In nucleotides, the CDR3 is TGTGCCAGCAGCGGCATCACCGGGACAGGGGGGGAGACCCGGTACTTC. It yields the protein CASSGITGTGGETRYF.

This clonotype was counted only a few times. The chain has TRBV24-1 and TRBJ1-1, with D possibly being TRBD1 (6 bases). With 10 bases removed from V and 7 bases from J, the gap between germline ends came to 12 bases. The germline CDR1 and CDR2 sequences are KGHDR and SFDVKD. The CDR3 spans 11 residues. The CDR3, as DNA: TGTGCCACGGCAGGGGTCGGTGAAGCTTTCTTT. Encoded protein: CATAGVGEAFF.

The chain links TRBV6-6 to TRBJ2-2, with 9 bases matching TRBD2. The V gene end was trimmed by 0 bases and the J gene end by 6 bases; junction bases not matched to a gene: 11. Looked up from germline, CDR1 is MNHNY and CDR2 is SVGAGI (reference sequence). The CDR3 length is 18 residues. CDR3 nucleotide sequence: TGTGCCAGCAGTTACTCGATGGGGGGTAGCGGGAGCGCCGGGGAGCTGTTTTTT. As protein: CASSYSMGGSGSAGELFF.